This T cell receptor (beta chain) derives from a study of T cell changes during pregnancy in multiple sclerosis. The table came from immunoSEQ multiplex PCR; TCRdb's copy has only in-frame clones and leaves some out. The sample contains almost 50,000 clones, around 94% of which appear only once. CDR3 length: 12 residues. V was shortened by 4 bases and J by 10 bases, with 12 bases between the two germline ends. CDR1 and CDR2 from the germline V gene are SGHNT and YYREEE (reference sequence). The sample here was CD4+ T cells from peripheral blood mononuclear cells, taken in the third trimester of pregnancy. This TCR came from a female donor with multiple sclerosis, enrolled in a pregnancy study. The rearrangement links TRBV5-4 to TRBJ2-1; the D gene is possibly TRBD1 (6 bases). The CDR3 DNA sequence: TGTGCCAGCAGCGGAAACGACAGGGAGCAGTTCTTC. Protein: CASSGNDREQFF.